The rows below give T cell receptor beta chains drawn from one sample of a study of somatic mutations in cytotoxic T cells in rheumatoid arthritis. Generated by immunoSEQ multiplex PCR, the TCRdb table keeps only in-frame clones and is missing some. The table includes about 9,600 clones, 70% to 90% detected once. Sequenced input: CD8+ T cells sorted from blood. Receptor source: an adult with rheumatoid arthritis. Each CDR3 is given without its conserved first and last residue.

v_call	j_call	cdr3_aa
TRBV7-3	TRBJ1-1	ASSLQGPNTEAF
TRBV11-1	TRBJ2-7	ASSLGPGYEQY
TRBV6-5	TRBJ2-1	ASSYSNFKYNEQF
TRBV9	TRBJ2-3	ASSALAGEDTQY
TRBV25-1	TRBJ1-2	ASSEDFGTGRGYT
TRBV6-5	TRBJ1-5	ASSSSYSNQPQH
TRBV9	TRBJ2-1	ASSDRLAGDGNEQF
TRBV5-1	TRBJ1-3	ASSLGDRASGNTIY
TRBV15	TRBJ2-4	ATSRPGTGWEAKNIQY
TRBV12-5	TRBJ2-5	ASGQTDRGQETQY